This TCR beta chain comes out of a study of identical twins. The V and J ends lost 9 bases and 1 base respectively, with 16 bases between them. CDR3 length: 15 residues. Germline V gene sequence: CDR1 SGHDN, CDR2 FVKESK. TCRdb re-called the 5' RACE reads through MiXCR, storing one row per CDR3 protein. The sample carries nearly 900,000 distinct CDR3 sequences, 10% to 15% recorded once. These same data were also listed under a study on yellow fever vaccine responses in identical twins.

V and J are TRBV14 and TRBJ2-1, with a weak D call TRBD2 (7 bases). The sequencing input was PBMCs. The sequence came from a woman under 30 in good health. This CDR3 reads CASGGGSLSYNEQFF. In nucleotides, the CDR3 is TGTGCCAGTGGGGGCGGGAGTTTGTCCTACAATGAGCAGTTCTTC.